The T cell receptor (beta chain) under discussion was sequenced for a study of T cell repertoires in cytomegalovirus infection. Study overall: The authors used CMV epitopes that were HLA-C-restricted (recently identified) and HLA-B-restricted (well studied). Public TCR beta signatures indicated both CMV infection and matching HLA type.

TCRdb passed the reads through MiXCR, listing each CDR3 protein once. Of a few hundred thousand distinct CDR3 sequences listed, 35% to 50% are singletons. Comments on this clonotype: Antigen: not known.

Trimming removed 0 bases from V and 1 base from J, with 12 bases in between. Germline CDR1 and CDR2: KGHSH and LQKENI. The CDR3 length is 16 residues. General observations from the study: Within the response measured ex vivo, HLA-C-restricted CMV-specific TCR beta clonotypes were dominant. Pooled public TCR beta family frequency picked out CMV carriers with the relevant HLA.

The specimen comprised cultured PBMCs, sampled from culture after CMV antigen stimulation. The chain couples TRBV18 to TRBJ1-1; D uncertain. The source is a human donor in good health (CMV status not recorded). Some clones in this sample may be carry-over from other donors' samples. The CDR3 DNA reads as TGTGCCAGCTCACCACCCCTCTCACAAAGGAACACTGAAGCTTTCTTT. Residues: CASSPPLSQRNTEAFF.